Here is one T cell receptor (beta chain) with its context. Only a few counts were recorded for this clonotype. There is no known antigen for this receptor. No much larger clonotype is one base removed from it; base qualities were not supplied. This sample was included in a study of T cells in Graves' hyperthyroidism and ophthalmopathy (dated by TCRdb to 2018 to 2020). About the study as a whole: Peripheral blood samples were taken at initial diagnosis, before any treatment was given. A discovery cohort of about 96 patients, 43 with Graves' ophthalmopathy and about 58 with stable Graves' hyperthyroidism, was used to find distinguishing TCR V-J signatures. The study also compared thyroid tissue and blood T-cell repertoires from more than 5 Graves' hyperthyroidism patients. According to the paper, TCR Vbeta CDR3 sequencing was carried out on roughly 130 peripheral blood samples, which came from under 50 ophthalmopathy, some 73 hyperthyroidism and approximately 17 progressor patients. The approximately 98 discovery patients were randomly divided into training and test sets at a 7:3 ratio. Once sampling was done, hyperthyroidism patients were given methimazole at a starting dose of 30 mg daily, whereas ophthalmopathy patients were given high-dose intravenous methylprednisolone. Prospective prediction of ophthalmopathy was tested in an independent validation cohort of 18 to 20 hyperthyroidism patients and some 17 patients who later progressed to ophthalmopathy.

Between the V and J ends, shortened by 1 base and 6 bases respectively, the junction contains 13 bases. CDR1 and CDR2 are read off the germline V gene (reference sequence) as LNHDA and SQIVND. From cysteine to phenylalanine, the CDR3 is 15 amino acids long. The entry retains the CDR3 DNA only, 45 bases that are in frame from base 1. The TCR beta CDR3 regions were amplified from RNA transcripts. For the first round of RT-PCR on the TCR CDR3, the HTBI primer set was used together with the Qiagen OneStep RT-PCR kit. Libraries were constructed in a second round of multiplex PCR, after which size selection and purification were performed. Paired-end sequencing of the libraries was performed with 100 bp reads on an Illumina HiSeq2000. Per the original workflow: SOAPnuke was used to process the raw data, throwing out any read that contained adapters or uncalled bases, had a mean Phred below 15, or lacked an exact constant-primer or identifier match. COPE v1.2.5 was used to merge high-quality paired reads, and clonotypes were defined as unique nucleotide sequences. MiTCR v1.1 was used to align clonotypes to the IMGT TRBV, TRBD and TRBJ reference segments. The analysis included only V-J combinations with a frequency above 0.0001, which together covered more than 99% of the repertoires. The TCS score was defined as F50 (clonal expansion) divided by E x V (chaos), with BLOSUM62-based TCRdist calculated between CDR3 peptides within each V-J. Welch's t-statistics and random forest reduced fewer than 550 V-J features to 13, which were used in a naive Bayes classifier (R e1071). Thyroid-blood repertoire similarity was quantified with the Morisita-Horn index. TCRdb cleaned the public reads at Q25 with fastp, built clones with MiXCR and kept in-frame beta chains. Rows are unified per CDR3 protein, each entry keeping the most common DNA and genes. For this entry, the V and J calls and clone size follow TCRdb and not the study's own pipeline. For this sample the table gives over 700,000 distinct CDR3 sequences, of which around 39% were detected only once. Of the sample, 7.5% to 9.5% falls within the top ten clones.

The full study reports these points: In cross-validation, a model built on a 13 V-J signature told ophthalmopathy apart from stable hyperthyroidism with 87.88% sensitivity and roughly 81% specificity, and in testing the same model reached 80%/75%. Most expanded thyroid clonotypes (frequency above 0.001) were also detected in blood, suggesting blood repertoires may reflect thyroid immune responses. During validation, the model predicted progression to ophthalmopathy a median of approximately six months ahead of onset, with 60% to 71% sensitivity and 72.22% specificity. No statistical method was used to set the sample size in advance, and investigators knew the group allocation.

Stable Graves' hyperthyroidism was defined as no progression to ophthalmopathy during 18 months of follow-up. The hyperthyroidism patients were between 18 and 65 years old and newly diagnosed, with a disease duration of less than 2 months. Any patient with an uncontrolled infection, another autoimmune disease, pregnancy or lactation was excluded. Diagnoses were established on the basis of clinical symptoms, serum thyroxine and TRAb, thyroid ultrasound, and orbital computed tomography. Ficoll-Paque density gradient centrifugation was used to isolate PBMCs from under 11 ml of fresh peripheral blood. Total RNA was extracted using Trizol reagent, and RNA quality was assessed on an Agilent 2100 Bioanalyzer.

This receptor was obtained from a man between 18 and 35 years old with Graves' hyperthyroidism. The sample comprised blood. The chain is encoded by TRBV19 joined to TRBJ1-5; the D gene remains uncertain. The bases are TGTGCCAGTAGTATAGTCGGCAACGGGGTTCAGCCCCAGCATTTT. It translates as CASSIVGNGVQPQHF.